Each of the 5 T cell receptor beta chains below was sequenced from the same sample in a study of tumor-infiltrating lymphocytes in localized non-small cell lung cancer. Method: immunoSEQ multiplex PCR; TCRdb's copy keeps in-frame clones and lacks some. In the table there are around 23,000 clones, roughly 73% of which are singletons. The sample was lung tumor tissue. These TCRs come from a human donor with non-small cell lung cancer.

This clone was seen a single time. The genes are TRBV18 and TRBJ1-5; weak D call: TRBD1 (6 bases). Trimming removed 6 bases from V and 2 bases from J, with 11 bases in between. The CDR3 contains 14 residues. CDR1 and CDR2 from the germline V gene are KGHSH and LQKENI. The chain's CDR3 is CASSGGQGNQPQHF. The CDR3, as DNA: TGTGCCAGCTCCGGGGGGCAGGGCAATCAGCCCCAGCATTTT.

The chain carries TRBV18 and TRBJ1-4; D call uncertain. Germline CDR1 is KGHSH and CDR2 is LQKENI. The V end was cut by 5 bases, the J end by 5 bases, with 12 bases between. The length of the CDR3 is 14 residues. CDR3 DNA sequence: TGTGCCAGCTCAGGCCCGGCCCTAAATGAAAAACTGTTTTTT. Protein sequence: CASSGPALNEKLFF.

The V call is TRBV19, the J call TRBJ1-5; D remains unclear. The length of the CDR3 is 15 residues. CDR1 LNHDA and CDR2 SQIVND come from the germline V gene (reference sequence). Deletions cut 7 bases from V and 2 bases from J, with 15 bases between. Here the CDR3 reads CASTEGPAGNQPQHF. CDR3 nucleotides: TGTGCCAGTACCGAGGGCCCGGCGGGCAATCAGCCCCAGCATTTT.

The V gene is TRBV7-2, the J gene TRBJ1-6; D is uncertain. The CDR3 length is 13 residues. From germline, CDR1 is SGHTA and CDR2 FQGNSA. V was trimmed by 5 bases and J by 14 bases, leaving 16 bases between them. The CDR3 region is CASSRTGASALHF. In DNA form, the CDR3 reads TGTGCCAGCAGCCGAACGGGCGCGTCTGCCCTCCACTTT.

This chain uses TRBV29-1 with TRBJ2-3, with a weak D call TRBD2 (7 bases). This CDR3 region has 15 residues. The germline V and J ends were trimmed by 5 bases and 6 bases, with 21 bases remaining between them. The germline gives CDR1 SQVTM, CDR2 ANQGSEA. Written as DNA, the CDR3 is TGCAGCGTTCGTGGGGGGGTTACAGGGAAGGATACGCAGTATTTT. It encodes CSVRGGVTGKDTQYF.